The clone carrying this T cell receptor (beta chain) is a singleton in its sample. Its target is unknown. This record comes from a study of siplizumab effects on memory and regulatory T cells. It was roughly 99,000 TCR templates that were assayed per sample. Sequencing used immunoSEQ multiplex PCR; TCRdb keeps in-frame clones, though not all of them. The sample lists 56,000 or so clones, around 98% seen once, with 0.9% to 1.2% in the top ten. The germline V gene has CDR1 SGHRS and CDR2 YFSETQ. V dropped 1 base and J dropped 2 bases, with 13 bases sitting between them. This CDR3 has 15 amino acids. Study observations and caveats: The study found naive T cells seemingly more diverse than memory cells and seemingly major alloresponse contributors. Solely a minor proportion of alloreactive clones could be assigned to unstimulated subsets.

The chain uses TRBV5-1 and TRBJ2-7; D perhaps matches TRBD2 (6 bases). The source is a human donor in good health. Material for sequencing was naive CD8+ T cells sorted from blood. The CDR3 spells CASSLSGGGPYEQYF. The CDR3 DNA follows: TGCGCCAGCAGCTTGTCTGGGGGAGGACCCTACGAGCAGTACTTC. Combining the CDR3 with reference TRBV5-1 and TRBJ2-7 gives the whole variable domain KAGVTQTPRYLIKTRGQQVTLSCSPISGHRSVSWYQQTPGQGLQFLFEYFSETQRNKGNFPGRFSGRQFSNSRSEMNVSTLELGDSALYLCASSLSGGGPYEQYFGPGTRLTVT.